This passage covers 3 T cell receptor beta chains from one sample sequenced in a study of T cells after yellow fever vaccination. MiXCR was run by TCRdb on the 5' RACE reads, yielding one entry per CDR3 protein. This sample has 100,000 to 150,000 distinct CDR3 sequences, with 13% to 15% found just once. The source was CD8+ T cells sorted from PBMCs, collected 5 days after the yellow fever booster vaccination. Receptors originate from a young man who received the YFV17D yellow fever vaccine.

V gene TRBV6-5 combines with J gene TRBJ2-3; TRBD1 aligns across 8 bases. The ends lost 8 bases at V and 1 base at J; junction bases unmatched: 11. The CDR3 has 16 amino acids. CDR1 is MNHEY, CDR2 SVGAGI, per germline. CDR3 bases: TGTGCCAGCCAAGCGGCAGGGGGCGCAGGCACAGATACGCAGTATTTT. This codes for CASQAAGGAGTDTQYF.

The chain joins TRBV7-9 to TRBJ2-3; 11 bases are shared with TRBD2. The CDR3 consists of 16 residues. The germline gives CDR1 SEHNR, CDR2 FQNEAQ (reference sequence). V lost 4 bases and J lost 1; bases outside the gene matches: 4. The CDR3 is CASSSTSGGRTDTQYF. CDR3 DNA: TGTGCCAGCAGCTCCACTAGCGGGGGCCGCACAGATACGCAGTATTTT.

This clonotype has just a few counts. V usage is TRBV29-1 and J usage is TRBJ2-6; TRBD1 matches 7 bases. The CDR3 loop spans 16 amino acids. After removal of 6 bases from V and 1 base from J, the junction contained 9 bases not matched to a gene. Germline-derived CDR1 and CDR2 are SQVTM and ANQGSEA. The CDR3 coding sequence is TGCAGCGTAGTCCGGGACAGCGCTTCTGGGGCCAACGTCCTGACTTTC. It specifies CSVVRDSASGANVLTF.